One and the same sample provided the 25 T cell receptor beta chains below, sequenced in a study of blood T cells in healthy people across ages. The authors ran a second PCR of about 7 to 11 cycles using a sample-barcoded 5' primer and a J-beta primer mix. TCRdb re-called the 5' RACE reads with MiXCR, one entry per CDR3 protein. The sample lists about 670,000 distinct CDR3 sequences, around 41% occurring once. Source material: blood. The origin of the receptors is a man at least 80 years old in good health.

In this sample, this clonotype turned up once. This chain uses TRBV4-2 with TRBJ1-4; no reliable D call. Per germline, CDR1 LGHNA and CDR2 YNFKEQ. Trimming removed 1 base from V and 2 bases from J, with 17 bases in between. This CDR3 has 18 amino acids. The CDR3 sequence is CASSQVSPGVRTNEKLFF. The CDR3 nucleotides read TGTGCCAGCAGCCAAGTATCTCCTGGGGTTCGGACTAATGAAAAACTGTTTTTT.

The J gene is TRBJ2-7, the V gene TRBV4-2; D is unclear. The V and J ends lost 0 bases and 2 bases respectively, with 14 bases between them. Germline lookup yields CDR1 LGHNA and CDR2 YNFKEQ. The CDR3 is made up of 16 amino acids. CDR3 DNA sequence: TGTGCCAGCAGCCAAGACTTTGGTCAGCGTACCTACGAGCAGTACTTC. Translating it yields CASSQDFGQRTYEQYF.

The chain carries TRBV12-3 or TRBV12-4 and TRBJ2-1; 9 bases align to TRBD1. There are 18 residues in the CDR3. With V trimmed by 2 bases and J by 6 bases, 14 bases remained unmatched. The CDR3 is CASSLWGTGRGRRNEQFF. CDR3 DNA sequence: TGTGCCAGCAGTTTATGGGGGACAGGGAGGGGAAGGCGCAATGAGCAGTTCTTC.

The chain carries TRBV7-2 and TRBJ1-4, with D possibly TRBD1 on 6 matching bases. Germline CDR1 and CDR2: SGHTA and FQGNSA. V lost 1 base, J lost 6 bases, and 15 bases lay in between. The CDR3 is made up of 16 amino acids. CDR3 residues: CASSLGPRGGDEKLFF. CDR3 DNA: TGTGCCAGCAGCTTAGGTCCTAGGGGGGGCGATGAAAAACTGTTTTTT. The full variable domain, rest sourced from reference TRBV7-2 and TRBJ1-4, is GAGVSQSPSNKVTEKGKDVELRCDPISGHTALYWYRQSLGQGLEFLIYFQGNSAPDKSGLPSDRFSAERTGGSVSTLTIQRTQQEDSAVYLCASSLGPRGGDEKLFFGSGTQLSVL.

The V call is TRBV7-6, the J call TRBJ2-3; 12 bases are a match to TRBD1. Trimming removed 4 bases from V and 7 bases from J; junction bases left unmatched: 12. The CDR3 is 17 residues long. Germline V gives CDR1 SGHVS, CDR2 FNYEAQ. CDR3 DNA sequence: TGTGCCAGCAGCTCCAGGCGGGGGGGACAGGGGGCAAATACGCAGTATTTT. It yields the protein CASSSRRGGQGANTQYF. Filled out from reference TRBV7-6 and TRBJ2-3, the complete variable domain reads GAGVSQSPRYKVTKRGQDVALRCDPISGHVSLYWYRQALGQGPEFLTYFNYEAQQDKSGLPNDRFSAERPEGSISTLTIQRTEQRDSAMYRCASSSRRGGQGANTQYFGPGTRLTVL.

The chain links TRBV15 to TRBJ2-7; a weak D match, TRBD2 (6 bases). The CDR3 is 14 amino acids. V dropped 3 bases and J dropped 5 bases, with 14 bases sitting between them. Germline CDR1 is LNHNV and CDR2 is YYDKDF (reference sequence). The CDR3 DNA follows: TGTGCCACCAGCAGTCTACTGACGGGGGACGAGCAGTACTTC. Its protein product is CATSSLLTGDEQYF.

This clonotype came up a few times. The V call is TRBV9, the J call TRBJ1-1; TRBD1 might be the D (5 bases). This CDR3 has 13 residues. V lost 4 bases and J lost 5, with 12 bases in between. Germline V gives CDR1 SGDLS, CDR2 YYNGEE. CDR3 region: CASSTQTETEAFF. In DNA, the CDR3 is TGTGCCAGCAGCACCCAGACAGAAACTGAAGCTTTCTTT.

The V and J genes are TRBV30 and TRBJ2-3; 14 nucleotides match TRBD2. The CDR3 totals 16 residues. The trim removed 2 bases at V and 6 bases at J, leaving 7 bases unmatched. Per germline, CDR1 GTSNPN and CDR2 SVGIG (reference sequence). CDR3 nucleotides: TGTGCCTGGAGTAGCCGACTAGCGGGAGGGTATGATACGCAGTATTTT. Its protein is CAWSSRLAGGYDTQYF. The whole variable domain, remainder taken from reference TRBV30 and TRBJ2-3, is SQTIHQWPATLVQPVGSPLSLECTVEGTSNPNLYWYRQAAGRGLQLLFYSVGIGQISSEVPQNLSASRPQDRQFILSSKKLLLSDSGFYLCAWSSRLAGGYDTQYFGPGTRLTVL.

DNA of the CDR3: TGTGCCAGCAGTACGACTAGCGGGCACTACAATGAGCAGTTCTTC. Translated: CASSTTSGHYNEQFF. This chain uses TRBV2 with TRBJ2-1, with TRBD2 matching 10 bases. CDR1 and CDR2 from the germline V gene are SNHLY and FYNNEI. The CDR3 extends over 15 amino acids. With V trimmed by 5 bases and J by 3 bases, 4 bases remained unmatched.

This clonotype was seen only a few times. Possible read error: a much larger clone is one base away. This CDR3 is CASRSTYNEQFF. CDR3 bases: TGTGCCAGCAGGTCAACCTACAATGAGCAGTTCTTC. The chain is built from TRBV6-5 and TRBJ2-1; D remains unclear. V was trimmed by 6 bases and J by 2 bases, leaving 5 bases between them. The CDR3 has 12 residues. CDR1 is MNHEY, CDR2 SVGAGI, per germline.

This chain uses TRBV6-6 with TRBJ2-1; no reliable D call. The ends were cut back, 8 bases at V and 2 bases at J, with 4 bases in the middle. The CDR3 is 11 residues long. CDR1 is MNHNY, CDR2 SVGAGI, per germline (reference sequence). This CDR3 is CASAPYNEQFF. The CDR3 nucleotides read TGTGCCAGCGCGCCCTACAATGAGCAGTTCTTC.

A word on this clonotype: The junction differs from germline at one of its ends, possibly a read error. The rearrangement joins TRBV7-9 to TRBJ2-7; 10 positions agree with TRBD1. Germline CDR1 SEHNR, CDR2 FQNEAQ (reference sequence). This CDR3 has 15 amino acids. DNA of the CDR3: TGTGCCAGCAGCTTAGATGGACAGGGGGGCGACGAGCGGTACTTC. As protein: CASSLDGQGGDERYF.

This clonotype was counted a few times. The CDR3 nucleotides read TGTGCCAGCAGCTTAGCTTCGGGCAAAGCCTACGAGCAGTACTTC. The encoded protein is CASSLASGKAYEQYF. This chain links TRBV7-2 with TRBJ2-7; no reliable D call. The CDR3 sequence is 15 residues long. Germline values: CDR1 SGHTA, CDR2 FQGNSA. V lost 0 bases and J 2 bases, leaving 11 bases between the germline ends. Full variable domain (remainder filled in from reference TRBV7-2 and TRBJ2-7): GAGVSQSPSNKVTEKGKDVELRCDPISGHTALYWYRQSLGQGLEFLIYFQGNSAPDKSGLPSDRFSAERTGGSVSTLTIQRTQQEDSAVYLCASSLASGKAYEQYFGPGTRLTVT.

This clonotype has more than one count but fewer than ten. The chain links TRBV24-1 to TRBJ2-1; TRBD2 matches at 15 bases. The CDR3 has 17 residues. J was trimmed by 2 bases and V by 4 bases; bases with no gene match: 2. From germline, CDR1 is KGHDR and CDR2 SFDVKD. The CDR3 bases are TGTGCCACCAGTGACTGGACTAGCGGGAGGGCCTACAATGAGCAGTTCTTC. Residues: CATSDWTSGRAYNEQFF.

This clonotype was seen a single time. This chain links TRBV7-9 with TRBJ2-7, with TRBD2 matching over 8 bases. Per germline, CDR1 SEHNR and CDR2 FQNEAQ (reference sequence). J gave up 7 bases and V 6 bases, and 14 bases lay outside the gene matches. CDR3 length: 15 amino acids. As DNA, the CDR3 is TGTGCCAGCAGTTCCCCGGGAGGGAACTACAATGAGCAGTACTTC. Amino acids: CASSSPGGNYNEQYF.

Ten or more counts support this clonotype. The chain joins TRBV4-2 to TRBJ2-2; D not certain. The CDR3 totals 13 residues. Germline V gene data show CDR1 as LGHNA and CDR2 as YNFKEQ. V lost 0 bases, J lost 8 bases, and 7 bases lay in between. The CDR3 loop reads CASSQEGLGELFF. Here the CDR3 DNA reads TGTGCCAGCAGCCAAGAGGGCTTGGGGGAGCTGTTTTTT.

This clonotype was recorded a few times. This chain uses TRBV7-8 with TRBJ2-3, with D unresolved. The germline V gene has CDR1 SGHVS and CDR2 FQNEAQ. The CDR3 is 14 residues long. V lost 3 bases and J lost 0, with 7 bases in between. The CDR3 bases are TGTGCCAGCAGCTTTGACTGGAGCACAGATACGCAGTATTTT. Translating gives CASSFDWSTDTQYF.

This clonotype was recorded once. The V gene is TRBV6-1, the J gene TRBJ1-5; D is unclear. CDR3 length equals 11 residues. The V and J ends lost 2 bases and 6 bases respectively, with 2 bases between them. In germline, CDR1 is MNHNS, CDR2 SASEGT. The CDR3 protein is CASSERQPQHF. The DNA of the CDR3 is TGTGCCAGCAGTGAACGTCAGCCCCAGCATTTT.

This clonotype appeared once. At one of its ends the junction is not consistent with the germline gene, which may arise from a read error. The chain is built from TRBV7-2 and TRBJ2-5; D is ambiguous. The CDR3 loop spans 14 amino acids. The V gene's germline CDR1 is SGHTA and CDR2 FQGNSA. The CDR3 protein is CASSLGGPQETRYF. CDR3 DNA sequence: TGTGCCAGCAGCTTAGGCGGACCTCAAGAGACCCGGTACTTC.

The V gene is TRBV11-2, the J gene TRBJ2-2; no firm D call. Germline CDR1 SGHAT, CDR2 FQNNGV. V was shortened by 5 bases and J by 3 bases, with 7 bases between the two germline ends. The CDR3 totals 13 residues. The CDR3 loop is CASSIGHTGELFF. CDR3 bases: TGTGCCAGCAGCATAGGACACACCGGGGAGCTGTTTTTT.

The chain couples TRBV6-1 to TRBJ2-3; 7 positions agree with TRBD2. Germline assignment: CDR1 MNHNS and CDR2 SASEGT. The trim removed 2 bases at V and 1 base at J, leaving 6 bases unmatched. The CDR3 contains 16 residues. CDR3 in amino acids: CASSERGLEGTDTQYF. CDR3 DNA sequence: TGTGCCAGCAGTGAACGAGGACTAGAGGGCACAGATACGCAGTATTTT.

This clonotype came up many times. The chain links TRBV12-3 or TRBV12-4 to TRBJ2-1; a possible D gene is TRBD2 (6 bases). The V end was cut by 4 bases, the J end by 2 bases, with 15 bases between. This CDR3 contains 16 residues. CDR3 region: CASSSLEGGAYNEQFF. The CDR3 DNA reads as TGTGCCAGCAGTTCACTTGAGGGAGGCGCCTACAATGAGCAGTTCTTC.

Many counts were recorded for this clonotype. The CDR3 DNA follows: TGTGCCAGCAGTGGAGAGACTAGCGGGAGGGTCTACGAGCAGTACTTC. As protein: CASSGETSGRVYEQYF. The gene calls are TRBV12-3 or TRBV12-4 and TRBJ2-7; TRBD2 aligns across 14 bases. J lost 3 bases, V lost 5 bases, and 6 bases had no gene match. The length of the CDR3 is 16 residues.

This clonotype showed up many times. A much larger clone differs from this one at a single base, so this may be a read error. This chain links TRBV4-1 with TRBJ2-5; TRBD1 agrees at 8 bases. The J segment lost 11 bases and the V segment lost 5 bases, leaving 19 bases of the junction unmatched. The CDR3 has 16 amino acids. Germline CDR1 MGHRA, CDR2 YSYEKL. DNA of the CDR3: TGCGCCAGCAGCTCGTACGACAGGGGCGGTAACAATGAGCAGTACTTC. Translated, it gives CASSSYDRGGNNEQYF.

The chain employs TRBV24-1 and TRBJ2-3, with D tentatively TRBD1 or TRBD2 (5 bases each). Between the trimmed V and J ends, which lost 0 bases and 9 bases, there was a span of 15 bases. The CDR3 covers 15 residues. Per the germline V gene, CDR1 is KGHDR and CDR2 is SFDVKD. CDR3 nucleotides: TGTGCCACCAGTGATTTGCAGGCGAGGGGTTGGACGCAGTATTTT. It yields the protein CATSDLQARGWTQYF.